This T cell receptor (beta chain) emerged from a study of blood T cell repertoires in COVID-19. Study details: From the United States, Italy and Spain came samples of acute and convalescent COVID-19. The cDNA or gDNA used as material had been derived from T cells, B-cell-depleted T cells, or PBMCs.

Methods used by the authors: For nucleated cells, counts were estimated from reference gene primer amplification. Clones were sequenced by immunoSEQ multiplex PCR, and TCRdb holds only the in-frame ones, with some missing. The DNA gave D and trimming, while V, J and clone size come from that table. This sample has 150,000 to 200,000 clones, with around 76% found just once. With 1 base removed from V and 7 bases from J, the gap between germline ends came to 13 bases. This CDR3 has 15 amino acids. Per germline, CDR1 SNHLY and CDR2 FYNNEI. Sequencing input: peripheral blood. This chain uses TRBV2 with TRBJ1-4; tentative D call: TRBD1 (5 bases). The source of this sequence is a woman aged 70-85 years with acute or convalescent COVID-19. The chain's CDR3 is CASSEVWQGGEKLFF. CDR3 nucleotides: TGTGCCAGCAGTGAAGTGTGGCAGGGTGGTGAAAAACTGTTTTTT.